The 23 T cell receptor beta chains listed next were all sequenced from one sample in a study of blood T cells in healthy people across ages. Combining a sample-barcoded 5' primer with a J-beta primer mix, a second PCR ran for about 7 to 11 cycles. TCRdb called the 5' RACE reads again in MiXCR, with one record for every CDR3 protein. Counted here are around 790,000 distinct CDR3 sequences, around 42% occurring once; the ten biggest clones make up around 21%. Source material: blood. Receptor source: a man aged 60 to 75 in good health.

This CDR3 is CASSEEAVGYGYTF. CDR3 nucleotide sequence: TGTGCCAGCAGTGAAGAGGCGGTAGGCTATGGCTACACCTTC. The V and J genes are TRBV2 and TRBJ1-2, with no clear D. This CDR3 comprises 14 residues. Germline CDR1 is SNHLY and CDR2 is FYNNEI. Deletions cut 1 base from V and 4 bases from J, with 10 bases between.

This clonotype was observed a few times. This CDR3 reads CASRPLAGSRTGELFF. The DNA for the CDR3 is TGTGCCAGCAGACCACTAGCGGGAAGCCGCACCGGGGAGCTGTTTTTT. The chain carries TRBV7-2 and TRBJ2-2; 10 nucleotides agree with TRBD2. This CDR3 contains 16 residues. J was trimmed by 4 bases and V by 6 bases; bases with no gene match: 8. Germline-derived CDR1 and CDR2 are SGHTA and FQGNSA.

V gene TRBV6-2 or TRBV6-3 combines with J gene TRBJ2-7; 11 bases are shared with TRBD1. This CDR3 spans 13 amino acids. Germline V CDR1 and CDR2: MNHEY, SVGEGT. Trimming took 4 bases from V and 7 from J; bases not matched to a gene: 3. CDR3 region: CASSWGQGVEQYF. In nucleotides, the CDR3 is TGTGCCAGCAGTTGGGGACAGGGGGTTGAGCAGTACTTC.

The genes are TRBV28 and TRBJ2-7; 8 positions match TRBD1. The J call may be faulty, since TRBJ2-1 better matches the DNA end. Germline V gene lookup returns CDR1 MDHEN and CDR2 SYDVKM. CDR3 length equals 14 residues. CDR3: CASSLGTGRREQFF. Written as DNA, the CDR3 is TGTGCCAGCAGTTTGGGGACAGGACGGAGGGAGCAGTTCTTC.

The chain uses TRBV4-3 and TRBJ2-2; D is uncertain. CDR1 is LGHNA, CDR2 YSLEER, per germline. CDR3 length: 16 amino acids. Trimming took 0 bases from V and 4 from J, leaving 12 bases between them. CDR3 coding DNA: TGCGCCAGCAGCCAAGATCTGTGGCAGGCCACCGGGGAGCTGTTTTTT. Translated: CASSQDLWQATGELFF.

This clonotype was detected only a few times. The chain uses TRBV28 and TRBJ2-5; a weak D match, TRBD2 (7 bases). The CDR3 is 15 residues long. The germline V and J ends were trimmed by 6 bases and 6 bases, with 20 bases remaining between them. Germline lookup yields CDR1 MDHEN and CDR2 SYDVKM. The CDR3 region has the DNA TGTGCCAGCAGCACGATATGGGGGGGCGCAAAGACCCAGTACTTC. Translation: CASSTIWGGAKTQYF.

The V gene is TRBV6-1, the J gene TRBJ1-2; the D is unclear. Trimming left V 1 base short and J 11 bases short, with 8 bases between. Germline V gene lookup returns CDR1 MNHNS and CDR2 SASEGT. This CDR3 contains 11 residues. In DNA, the CDR3 is TGTGCCAGCAGTGAAGGTCTTGGGTACACCTTC. Translated: CASSEGLGYTF.

The V call is TRBV24-1, the J call TRBJ2-3; D is perhaps TRBD1 (5 bases). CDR1 and CDR2 from the germline V gene are KGHDR and SFDVKD. The CDR3 runs to 13 residues. Trimming took 8 bases from V and 2 from J, leaving 10 bases between them. CDR3 sequence (DNA): TGTGCCACCATGGGGCTTTCCACAGATACGCAGTATTTT. Translating it yields CATMGLSTDTQYF.

This clonotype appeared a few times. The chain joins TRBV10-3 to TRBJ2-4; the D is unclear. The end of the DNA is better explained by TRBJ2-7, so the J call may be wrong. This CDR3 is built from 14 residues. CDR1 is ENHRY and CDR2 is SYGVKD in the germline V gene. The CDR3: CAISFDPPPGEQYF. CDR3 DNA sequence: TGTGCCATCAGCTTCGACCCGCCCCCCGGCGAGCAGTACTTC.

The rearrangement links TRBV27 to TRBJ2-1, with 9 bases fitting TRBD1. CDR3 size: 15 residues. J gave up 5 bases and V 6 bases, and 8 bases lay outside the gene matches. Germline assignment: CDR1 MNHEY and CDR2 SMNVEV (reference sequence). The chain's CDR3 is CASSNRGRSHNEQFF. In DNA form, the CDR3 reads TGTGCCAGCAGCAACAGGGGGCGCAGTCACAATGAGCAGTTCTTC.

This rearrangement joins TRBV4-1 to TRBJ2-3, with D possibly matching TRBD1 (6 bases). V lost 3 bases to trimming and J lost 1 base, with 14 bases between them. The germline V gene encodes CDR1 MGHRA and CDR2 YSYEKL. This CDR3 is 16 amino acids long. The CDR3: CASSQFPTGGTDTQYF. Here the CDR3 DNA reads TGCGCCAGCAGCCAGTTCCCGACAGGCGGCACAGATACGCAGTATTTT.

This clonotype was picked up a small number of times. The gene calls are TRBV5-5 and TRBJ2-1; 8 bases match TRBD1. The germline gives CDR1 SGHKS, CDR2 YYEKEE (reference sequence). This CDR3 comprises 16 residues. Trimming cost V 1 base and J 3 bases; bases outside gene matches: 6. CDR3 DNA: TGTGCCAGCAGCTTGTCCCAGGGGGCCTACTACAATGAGCAGTTCTTC. Its translation is CASSLSQGAYYNEQFF.

The chain links TRBV6-5 to TRBJ2-6; TRBD1 might be the D (7 bases). The length of the CDR3 is 18 residues. Trimming pared 0 bases from V and 0 bases from J, leaving 12 bases between. Germline CDR1 MNHEY, CDR2 SVGAGI. In nucleotides, the CDR3 is TGTGCCAGCAGTTACTCGGGCAGGGGGGACTCTGGGGCCAACGTCCTGACTTTC. This codes for CASSYSGRGDSGANVLTF.

A note on this clonotype: This may be a read error, as it is one base from a much larger clone. The chain uses TRBV29-1 and TRBJ2-3; maybe TRBD2 (6 bases). Trimming took 2 bases from V and 4 from J, leaving 13 bases between them. This CDR3 has 14 amino acids. The germline V gene encodes CDR1 SQVTM and CDR2 ANQGSEA. The CDR3 DNA reads TGCAGCGTTGAATGGAGGGACCACGCAGATACGCAGTATTTT. This gives the protein CSVEWRDHADTQYF.

This rearrangement joins TRBV2 to TRBJ2-7, with D unclear. This CDR3 comprises 13 residues. Germline assignment: CDR1 SNHLY and CDR2 FYNNEI. The germline V and J ends were trimmed by 4 bases and 2 bases, with 9 bases remaining between them. CDR3 amino acids: CASSGNSPYEQYF. CDR3 DNA sequence: TGTGCCAGCAGTGGGAATAGCCCCTACGAGCAGTACTTC.

This clonotype was seen once. This chain connects TRBV11-3 to TRBJ2-5; TRBD2 matches at 10 bases. CDR1 and CDR2 (germline): SGHNT, YENEEA. The CDR3 is 16 amino acids. V gave up 3 bases and J gave up 11 bases; unmatched junction bases: 15. CDR3 DNA sequence: TGTGCCAGCAGCTTTAACGGAGCGGGGGGGTCCCATGAGCAGTACTTC. Its translation: CASSFNGAGGSHEQYF.

The gene calls are TRBV7-2 and TRBJ2-3, with 7 nucleotides matching TRBD1. The germline V gene encodes CDR1 SGHTA and CDR2 FQGNSA. The V gene end was trimmed by 5 bases and the J gene end by 9 bases; junction bases not matched to a gene: 8. The CDR3 has 13 amino acids. CDR3 amino acids: CASSPSPTGTQYF. The DNA of the CDR3 is TGTGCCAGCAGCCCTAGCCCGACAGGGACGCAGTATTTT.

The CDR3 DNA reads TGTGCCAGTAAGCCAGGATTTAGGGAGACCCAGTACTTC. Encoded protein: CASKPGFRETQYF. The chain recombines TRBV19 with TRBJ2-5; D remains unclear. V lost 7 bases to trimming and J lost 5 bases, with 14 bases between them. CDR1 and CDR2 from the germline V gene are LNHDA and SQIVND (reference sequence). The CDR3 is 13 residues long.

There are a few counts of this clonotype. The chain has TRBV9 and TRBJ1-2, with D hard to call. The V and J ends lost 5 bases and 2 bases respectively, with 19 bases between them. The CDR3 is 16 residues long. Germline loops: CDR1 SGDLS, CDR2 YYNGEE. The CDR3 DNA sequence: TGTGCCAGCAGAGATGTCGAGCGGGAGGAAAACTATGGCTACACCTTC. Protein product: CASRDVEREENYGYTF. The full variable domain, with the rest looked up from reference TRBV9 and TRBJ1-2, is DSGVTQTPKHLITATGQRVTLRCSPRSGDLSVYWYQQSLDQGLQFLIQYYNGEERAKGNILERFSAQQFPDLHSELNLSSLELGDSALYFCASRDVEREENYGYTFGSGTRLTVV.

Only one count was recorded for this clonotype. The J gene is TRBJ1-2, the V gene TRBV9; D is possibly TRBD1 (5 bases). Per germline, CDR1 SGDLS and CDR2 YYNGEE. Trimming took off 0 bases at V and 10 bases at J, with 19 bases between the two ends. This CDR3 region has 15 residues. CDR3 sequence reads: CASSVGQNPYLSYTF. The CDR3 nucleotides are TGTGCCAGCAGCGTAGGACAGAACCCTTATCTATCCTACACCTTC.

This clonotype was counted at least ten times. The chain is built from TRBV6-6 and TRBJ2-5, with D possibly TRBD2 on 5 matching bases. The CDR3 is 14 residues long. V lost 8 bases and J 5 bases, leaving 18 bases between the germline ends. Germline V gives CDR1 MNHNY, CDR2 SVGAGI (reference sequence). CDR3 coding DNA: TGTGCCAGCGCCTTAGGACGGGGTGCGGAGACCCAGTACTTC. Its translation is CASALGRGAETQYF.

The chain links TRBV12-5 to TRBJ2-5; maybe TRBD1 (6 bases). V was pared by 4 bases and J by 0 bases, with 15 bases between. The CDR3 consists of 16 residues. The germline V gene has CDR1 LGHNT and CDR2 FRNRAP. The CDR3 nucleotides read TGTGCTAGTGGTTCTCGACAGGACTTGTACCAAGAGACCCAGTACTTC. Its protein is CASGSRQDLYQETQYF.

This clonotype was found a few times. J is TRBJ1-6 and V is TRBV7-9; perhaps TRBD1 as D (5 bases). Trimming removed 6 bases at V and 9 bases at J, with 21 bases between. Looked up from germline, CDR1 is SEHNR and CDR2 is FQNEAQ (reference sequence). The CDR3 totals 16 residues. CDR3 coding DNA: TGTGCCAGCAGTCCCATGGGCTTGGGGGGTAGTTCACCCCTCCACTTT. Translation gives CASSPMGLGGSSPLHF.